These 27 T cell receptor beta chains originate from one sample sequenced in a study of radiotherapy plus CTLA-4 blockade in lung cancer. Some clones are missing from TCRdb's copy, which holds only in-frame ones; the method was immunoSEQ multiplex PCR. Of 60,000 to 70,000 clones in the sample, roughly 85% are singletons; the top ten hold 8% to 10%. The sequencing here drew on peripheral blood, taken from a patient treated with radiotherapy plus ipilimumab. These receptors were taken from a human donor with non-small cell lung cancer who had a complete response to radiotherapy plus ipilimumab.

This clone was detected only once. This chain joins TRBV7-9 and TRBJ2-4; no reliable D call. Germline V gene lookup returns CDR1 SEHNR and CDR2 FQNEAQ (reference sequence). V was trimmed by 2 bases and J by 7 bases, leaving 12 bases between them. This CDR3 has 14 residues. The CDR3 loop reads CASSLQGSPNIQYF. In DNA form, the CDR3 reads TGTGCCAGCAGCTTACAAGGTAGCCCGAACATTCAGTACTTC.

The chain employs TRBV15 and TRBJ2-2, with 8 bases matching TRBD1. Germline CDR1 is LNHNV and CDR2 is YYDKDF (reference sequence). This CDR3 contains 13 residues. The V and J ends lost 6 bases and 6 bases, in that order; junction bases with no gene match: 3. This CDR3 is CATRDRGAGELFF. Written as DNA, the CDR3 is TGTGCCACCAGAGACAGGGGCGCCGGGGAGCTGTTTTTT. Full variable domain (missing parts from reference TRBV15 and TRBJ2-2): DAMVIQNPRYQVTQFGKPVTLSCSQTLNHNVMYWYQQKSSQAPKLLFHYYDKDFNNEADTPDNFQSRRPNTSFCFLDIRSPGLGDTAMYLCATRDRGAGELFFGEGSRLTVL.

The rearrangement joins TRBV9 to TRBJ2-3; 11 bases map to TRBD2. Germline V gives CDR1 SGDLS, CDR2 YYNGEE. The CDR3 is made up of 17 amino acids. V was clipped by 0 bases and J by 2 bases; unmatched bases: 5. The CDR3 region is CASSVVTSGSNTDTQYF. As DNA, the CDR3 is TGTGCCAGCAGCGTAGTCACTAGCGGGAGCAACACAGATACGCAGTATTTT.

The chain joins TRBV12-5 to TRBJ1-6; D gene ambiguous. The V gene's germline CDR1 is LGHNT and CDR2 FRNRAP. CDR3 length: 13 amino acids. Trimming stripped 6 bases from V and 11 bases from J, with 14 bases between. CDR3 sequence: CASGETQGTPLHF. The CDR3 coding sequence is TGTGCTAGTGGGGAAACTCAAGGGACACCCCTCCACTTT.

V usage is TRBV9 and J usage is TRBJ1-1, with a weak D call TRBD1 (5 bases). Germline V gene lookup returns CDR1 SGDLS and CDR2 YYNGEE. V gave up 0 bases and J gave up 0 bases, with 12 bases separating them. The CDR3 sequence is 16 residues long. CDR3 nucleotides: TGTGCCAGCAGCGTAGATCCCGGGACGGTGAACACTGAAGCTTTCTTT. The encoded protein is CASSVDPGTVNTEAFF.

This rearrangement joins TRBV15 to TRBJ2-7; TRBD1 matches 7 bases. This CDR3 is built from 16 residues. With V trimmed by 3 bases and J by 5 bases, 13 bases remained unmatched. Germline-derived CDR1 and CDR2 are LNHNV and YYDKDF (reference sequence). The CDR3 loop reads CATSRPRTGSIHEQYV. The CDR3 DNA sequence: TGTGCCACCAGCAGGCCTCGGACAGGTAGTATCCACGAGCAGTACGTC.

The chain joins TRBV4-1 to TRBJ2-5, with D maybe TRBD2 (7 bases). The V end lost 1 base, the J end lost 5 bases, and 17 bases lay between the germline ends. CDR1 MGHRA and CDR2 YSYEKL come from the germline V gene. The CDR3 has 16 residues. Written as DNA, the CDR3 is TGCGCCAGCAGCCAAGGTCCTGCGGGGGCGGGGGAGACCCAGTACTTC. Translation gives CASSQGPAGAGETQYF.

The CDR3 sequence: CASSARDRDYEQYF. CDR3 nucleotides: TGTGCCAGCAGCGCCCGGGACAGGGACTACGAGCAGTACTTC. The chain is built from TRBV9 and TRBJ2-7, with 9 bases identical to TRBD1. The CDR3 consists of 14 residues. Germline-derived CDR1 and CDR2 are SGDLS and YYNGEE. The ends lost 3 bases at V and 3 bases at J; junction bases unmatched: 4.

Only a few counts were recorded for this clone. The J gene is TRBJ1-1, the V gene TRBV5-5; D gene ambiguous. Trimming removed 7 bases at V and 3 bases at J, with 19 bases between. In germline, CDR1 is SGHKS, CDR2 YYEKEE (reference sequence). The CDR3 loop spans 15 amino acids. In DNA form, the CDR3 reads TGTGCCAGCGTTCTGGAACTCAGGAGGTACACTGAAGCTTTCTTT. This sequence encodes CASVLELRRYTEAFF.

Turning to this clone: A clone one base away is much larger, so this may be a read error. CDR3 DNA: TGTGCCAGCAGCCCGATCTCTGGAAACACCATATATTTT. Translation: CASSPISGNTIYF. V usage is TRBV9 and J usage is TRBJ1-3; the D is unclear. CDR1 is SGDLS and CDR2 is YYNGEE in the germline V gene. This CDR3 region has 13 residues. Deletions cut 4 bases from V and 0 bases from J, with 5 bases between. The whole variable domain, remainder taken from reference TRBV9 and TRBJ1-3, is DSGVTQTPKHLITATGQRVTLRCSPRSGDLSVYWYQQSLDQGLQFLIQYYNGEERAKGNILERFSAQQFPDLHSELNLSSLELGDSALYFCASSPISGNTIYFGEGSWLTVV.

Here the CDR3 reads CASIPGRGAWTDTQYF. In nucleotides, the CDR3 is TGTGCCAGCATCCCCGGGAGGGGAGCTTGGACAGATACGCAGTATTTT. The rearrangement uses TRBV5-8 and TRBJ2-3; 8 nucleotides agree with TRBD2. The germline CDR1 and CDR2 sequences are SGHTS and YDEGEE. V dropped 6 bases and J dropped 3; count of bases not matched to a gene: 12. The length of the CDR3 is 16 residues.

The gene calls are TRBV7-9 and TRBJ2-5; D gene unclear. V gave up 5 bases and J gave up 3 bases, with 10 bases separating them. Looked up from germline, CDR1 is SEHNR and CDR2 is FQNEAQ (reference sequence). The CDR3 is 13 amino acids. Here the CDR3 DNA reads TGTGCCAGCAGCATATGGAAGAAAGAGACCCAGTACTTC. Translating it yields CASSIWKKETQYF.

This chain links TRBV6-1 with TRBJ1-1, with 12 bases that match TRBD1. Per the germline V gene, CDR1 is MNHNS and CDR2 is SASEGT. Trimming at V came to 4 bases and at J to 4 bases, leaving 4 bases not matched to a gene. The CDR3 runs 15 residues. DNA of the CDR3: TGTGCCAGCAGTGGGGGACAGGGGGCGGCCACTGAAGCTTTCTTT. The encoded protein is CASSGGQGAATEAFF.

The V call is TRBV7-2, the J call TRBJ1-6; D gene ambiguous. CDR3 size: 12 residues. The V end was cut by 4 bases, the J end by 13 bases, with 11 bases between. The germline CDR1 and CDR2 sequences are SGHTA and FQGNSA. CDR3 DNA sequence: TGTGCCAGCAGCTCTCGTACGGCCCCCCTCCACTTT. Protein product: CASSSRTAPLHF.

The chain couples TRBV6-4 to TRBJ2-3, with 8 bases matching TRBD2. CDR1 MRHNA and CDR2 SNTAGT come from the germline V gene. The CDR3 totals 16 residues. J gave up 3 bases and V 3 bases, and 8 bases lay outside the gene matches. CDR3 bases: TGTGCCAGCAGTGAAGTAGCGGGACGTAGTACAGATACGCAGTATTTT. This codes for CASSEVAGRSTDTQYF.

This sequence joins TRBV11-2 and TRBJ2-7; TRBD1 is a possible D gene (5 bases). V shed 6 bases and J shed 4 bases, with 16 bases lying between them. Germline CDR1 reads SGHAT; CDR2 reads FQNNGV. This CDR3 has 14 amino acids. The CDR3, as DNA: TGTGCCAGCAGTCGATCATCAGGGATTTACGAGCAGTACGTC. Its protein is CASSRSSGIYEQYV.

CDR3 residues: CASRRRDRGPETQYF. DNA of the CDR3: TGTGCCAGCAGACGAAGGGACAGGGGGCCAGAGACCCAGTACTTC. This chain joins TRBV6-1 and TRBJ2-5, with TRBD1 identical over 12 bases. Germline CDR1 is MNHNS and CDR2 is SASEGT. This CDR3 is built from 15 residues. The J segment lost 4 bases and the V segment lost 6 bases, leaving 6 bases of the junction unmatched.

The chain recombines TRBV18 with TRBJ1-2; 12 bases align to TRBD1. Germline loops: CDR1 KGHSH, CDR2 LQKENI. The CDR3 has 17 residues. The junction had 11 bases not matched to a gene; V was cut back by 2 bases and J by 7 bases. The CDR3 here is CASSPGGTGGEGPGYTF. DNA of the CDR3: TGTGCCAGCTCACCAGGGGGGACAGGGGGCGAAGGACCTGGCTACACCTTC.

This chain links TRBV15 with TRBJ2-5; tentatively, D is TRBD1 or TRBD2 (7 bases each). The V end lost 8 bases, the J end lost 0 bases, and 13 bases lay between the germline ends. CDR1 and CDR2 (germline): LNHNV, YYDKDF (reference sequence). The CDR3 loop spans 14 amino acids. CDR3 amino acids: CATAQGGDQETQYF. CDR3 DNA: TGTGCCACCGCCCAGGGGGGGGACCAAGAGACCCAGTACTTC.

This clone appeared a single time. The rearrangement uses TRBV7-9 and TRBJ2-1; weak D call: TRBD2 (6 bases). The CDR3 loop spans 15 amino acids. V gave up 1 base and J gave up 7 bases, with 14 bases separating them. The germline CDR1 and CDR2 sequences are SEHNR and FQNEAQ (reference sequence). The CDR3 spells CASSLVGGAINEQFF. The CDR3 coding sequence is TGTGCCAGCAGCTTAGTGGGCGGGGCAATAAATGAGCAGTTCTTC.

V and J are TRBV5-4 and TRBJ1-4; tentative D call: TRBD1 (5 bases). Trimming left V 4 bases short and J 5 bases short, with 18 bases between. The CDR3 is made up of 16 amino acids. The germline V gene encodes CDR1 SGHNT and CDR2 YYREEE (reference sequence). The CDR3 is CASSPNAATENEKLFF. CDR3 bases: TGTGCCAGCAGCCCTAATGCAGCGACAGAGAATGAAAAACTGTTTTTT.

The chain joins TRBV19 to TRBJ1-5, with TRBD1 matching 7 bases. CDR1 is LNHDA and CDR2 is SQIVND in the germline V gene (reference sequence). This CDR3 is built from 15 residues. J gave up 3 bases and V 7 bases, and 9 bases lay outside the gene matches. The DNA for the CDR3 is TGTGCCAGTATTGATCGGGGGACAGACAATCAGCCCCAGCATTTT. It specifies CASIDRGTDNQPQHF.

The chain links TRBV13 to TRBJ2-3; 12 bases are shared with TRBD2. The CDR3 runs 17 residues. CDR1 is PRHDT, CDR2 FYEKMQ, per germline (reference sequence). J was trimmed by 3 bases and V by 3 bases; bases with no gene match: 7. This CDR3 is CASSFYLAGGPTDTQYF. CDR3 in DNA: TGTGCCAGCAGCTTCTATCTAGCGGGGGGGCCGACAGATACGCAGTATTTT.

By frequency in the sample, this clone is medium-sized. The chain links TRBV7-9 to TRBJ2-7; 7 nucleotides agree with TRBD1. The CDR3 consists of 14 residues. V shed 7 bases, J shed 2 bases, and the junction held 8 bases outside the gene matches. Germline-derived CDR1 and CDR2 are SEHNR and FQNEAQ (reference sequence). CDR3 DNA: TGTGCCAGCACCCAACGGGACAGCCCCTACGAGCAGTACTTC. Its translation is CASTQRDSPYEQYF. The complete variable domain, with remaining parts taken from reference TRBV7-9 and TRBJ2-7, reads DTGVSQNPRHKITKRGQNVTFRCDPISEHNRLYWYRQTLGQGPEFLTYFQNEAQLEKSRLLSDRFSAERPKGSFSTLEIQRTEQGDSAMYLCASTQRDSPYEQYFGPGTRLTVT.

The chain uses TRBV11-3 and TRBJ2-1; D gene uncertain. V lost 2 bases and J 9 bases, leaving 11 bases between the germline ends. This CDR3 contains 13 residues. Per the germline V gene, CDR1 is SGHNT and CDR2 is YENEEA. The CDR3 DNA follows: TGTGCCAGCAGCTTACCCACAATGGGTGAGCAGTTCTTC. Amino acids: CASSLPTMGEQFF. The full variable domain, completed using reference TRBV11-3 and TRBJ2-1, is EAGVVQSPRYKIIEKKQPVAFWCNPISGHNTLYWYLQNLGQGPELLIRYENEEAVDDSQLPKDRFSAERLKGVDSTLKIQPAELGDSAVYLCASSLPTMGEQFFGPGTRLTVL.

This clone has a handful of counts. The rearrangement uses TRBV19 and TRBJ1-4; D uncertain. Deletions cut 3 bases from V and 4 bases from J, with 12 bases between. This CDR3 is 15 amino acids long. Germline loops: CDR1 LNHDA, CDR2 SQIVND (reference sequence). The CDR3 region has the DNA TGTGCCAGTAGTATTGGTCCGAGATATAATGAAAAACTGTTTTTT. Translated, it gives CASSIGPRYNEKLFF.

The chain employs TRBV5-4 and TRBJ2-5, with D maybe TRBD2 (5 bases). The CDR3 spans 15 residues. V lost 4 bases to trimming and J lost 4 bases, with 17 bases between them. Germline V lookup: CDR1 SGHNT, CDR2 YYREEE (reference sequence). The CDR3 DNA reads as TGTGCCAGCAGCCGCGATCAGCGGTTCGCAGAGACCCAGTACTTC. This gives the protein CASSRDQRFAETQYF.